The 30 T cell receptor beta chains listed next were all sequenced from one sample in a study of beta chain features in type 1 diabetes. The entirety of the isolated RNA underwent reverse transcription, so expressed TCRB transcripts were sequenced. TCRdb keeps only in-frame clones here, not all; method: immunoSEQ multiplex PCR. The data contain 250,000 to 300,000 clones, about 8% of them singletons. The specimen was central memory CD4+ T cells from blood. The source of these receptors is a woman aged 18-29 years in good health.

The chain carries TRBV28 and TRBJ2-7; 8 nucleotides line up with TRBD2. The CDR3 length is 14 residues. After removal of 6 bases from V and 2 bases from J, the junction contained 6 bases not matched to a gene. CDR1 and CDR2 (germline): MDHEN, SYDVKM. CDR3 sequence: CASRGNGRAYEQYF. The CDR3 nucleotides read TGTGCCAGCAGGGGGAACGGGAGGGCCTACGAGCAGTACTTC.

This rearrangement joins TRBV9 to TRBJ2-3; D is possibly TRBD2 (6 bases). V was pared by 0 bases and J by 4 bases, with 9 bases between. Germline lookup yields CDR1 SGDLS and CDR2 YYNGEE. The CDR3 length is 14 residues. CDR3 in DNA: TGTGCCAGCAGCGTAGTATTAGCGGCAGATACGCAGTATTTT. Residues: CASSVVLAADTQYF. Filled out from reference TRBV9 and TRBJ2-3, the complete variable domain reads DSGVTQTPKHLITATGQRVTLRCSPRSGDLSVYWYQQSLDQGLQFLIQYYNGEERAKGNILERFSAQQFPDLHSELNLSSLELGDSALYFCASSVVLAADTQYFGPGTRLTVL.

This clone was found a few times. The DNA of the CDR3 is TGTGCCAGCAGCTTAGTGGTGGGGGCAGGGGATCAGCCCCAGCATTTT. Protein sequence: CASSLVVGAGDQPQHF. The chain is built from TRBV7-2 and TRBJ1-5; TRBD1 might be the D (6 bases). Germline-derived CDR1 and CDR2 are SGHTA and FQGNSA. V gave up 1 base and J gave up 5 bases, with 15 bases separating them. CDR3 length: 16 amino acids. Variable domain in full (rest from reference TRBV7-2 and TRBJ1-5): GAGVSQSPSNKVTEKGKDVELRCDPISGHTALYWYRQSLGQGLEFLIYFQGNSAPDKSGLPSDRFSAERTGGSVSTLTIQRTQQEDSAVYLCASSLVVGAGDQPQHFGDGTRLSIL.

This clone has a handful of counts. V is TRBV5-1 and J is TRBJ1-1, with D perhaps matching TRBD1 (6 bases). CDR1 is SGHRS, CDR2 YFSETQ, per germline. Trimming removed 4 bases at V and 1 base at J, with 14 bases between. This CDR3 is 15 amino acids long. The CDR3 here is CASSPLPGQNTEAFF. DNA for the CDR3: TGCGCCAGCAGCCCACTACCGGGACAGAACACTGAAGCTTTCTTT.

The rearrangement uses TRBV29-1 and TRBJ2-1, with D perhaps TRBD2 (6 bases). CDR1 is SQVTM, CDR2 ANQGSEA, per germline. The CDR3 totals 11 residues. Trimming cost V 6 bases and J 7 bases, with 10 bases left between them. Here the CDR3 reads CSVRTINEQFF. CDR3 in DNA: TGCAGCGTAAGGACTATAAATGAGCAGTTCTTC.

Here the CDR3 reads CASRQGADSPLHF. CDR3 DNA sequence: TGTGCCAGCAGACAGGGGGCGGATTCACCCCTCCACTTT. The V call is TRBV27, the J call TRBJ1-6; TRBD1 agrees at 9 bases. Trimming cost V 6 bases and J 8 bases; bases outside gene matches: 2. This CDR3 is built from 13 residues. Germline CDR1 is MNHEY and CDR2 is SMNVEV (reference sequence).

There are a few counts of this clone. The chain combines TRBV5-1 with TRBJ2-3, with TRBD2 identical over 9 bases. The ends lost 1 base at V and 0 bases at J; junction bases unmatched: 3. The germline gives CDR1 SGHRS, CDR2 YFSETQ. The CDR3 runs 16 residues. CDR3: CASSLTAGGSTDTQYF. The CDR3 DNA follows: TGCGCCAGCAGCTTGACAGCGGGGGGTAGCACAGATACGCAGTATTTT. Combining the CDR3 with reference TRBV5-1 and TRBJ2-3 gives the whole variable domain KAGVTQTPRYLIKTRGQQVTLSCSPISGHRSVSWYQQTPGQGLQFLFEYFSETQRNKGNFPGRFSGRQFSNSRSEMNVSTLELGDSALYLCASSLTAGGSTDTQYFGPGTRLTVL.

This clone was picked up a small number of times. The chain uses TRBV7-3 and TRBJ2-2; D is perhaps TRBD2 (5 bases). CDR1 SGHTA and CDR2 FQGTGA come from the germline V gene. The length of the CDR3 is 16 residues. Trimming removed 1 base from V and 5 bases from J, with 14 bases in between. As DNA, the CDR3 is TGTGCCAGCAGCTTAAGGACTGCCGGTGGGACCGGGGAGCTGTTTTTT. Translation gives CASSLRTAGGTGELFF. The full variable domain, its missing parts supplied by reference TRBV7-3 and TRBJ2-2, is GAGVSQTPSNKVTEKGKYVELRCDPISGHTALYWYRQSLGQGPEFLIYFQGTGAADDSGLPNDRFFAVRPEGSVSTLKIQRTERGDSAVYLCASSLRTAGGTGELFFGEGSRLTVL.

This clone has a handful of counts. V is TRBV14 and J is TRBJ2-5; the D gene is possibly TRBD2 (7 bases). CDR1 SGHDN and CDR2 FVKESK come from the germline V gene. V was shortened by 4 bases and J by 4 bases, with 19 bases between the two germline ends. The CDR3 loop spans 16 amino acids. The CDR3 DNA reads as TGTGCCAGCAGCCCGCCCCGGACGGGGGGCGCAGAGACCCAGTACTTC. It codes for CASSPPRTGGAETQYF.

This clone occurred a few times. V usage is TRBV30 and J usage is TRBJ2-1; D gene unclear. The CDR3 covers 11 residues. Germline V gene lookup returns CDR1 GTSNPN and CDR2 SVGIG (reference sequence). V was clipped by 3 bases and J by 7 bases, with 7 bases between them. CDR3 nucleotide sequence: TGTGCCTGGAGCAATGGAAATGAGCAGTTCTTC. Protein product: CAWSNGNEQFF.

This clone was counted between two and nine times. J is TRBJ2-7 and V is TRBV10-3; TRBD1 matches at 7 bases. The CDR3 is 14 residues long. Germline assignment: CDR1 ENHRY and CDR2 SYGVKD. Germline trimming cut 5 bases from V and 0 bases from J; bases unmatched to any gene: 4. The CDR3 region has the DNA TGTGCCATCAGTAAGGGACAGAGCTCCTACGAGCAGTACGTC. It translates to CAISKGQSSYEQYV.

The rearrangement joins TRBV18 to TRBJ2-4; TRBD1 or TRBD2 may be the D gene (5 bases each). The CDR3 contains 14 residues. V lost 2 bases and J lost 0, with 5 bases in between. Germline CDR1 reads KGHSH; CDR2 reads LQKENI. CDR3 DNA: TGTGCCAGCTCACCAGGGACAGCCAAAAACATTCAGTACTTC. It translates to CASSPGTAKNIQYF.

This sequence joins TRBV18 and TRBJ2-1; D is perhaps TRBD2 (5 bases). Germline assignment: CDR1 KGHSH and CDR2 LQKENI. There are 15 residues in the CDR3. The ends were cut back, 4 bases at V and 0 bases at J, with 10 bases in the middle. The DNA of the CDR3 is TGTGCCAGCTCACGGGAAGGGAGCTCCTACAATGAGCAGTTCTTC. Amino acid sequence: CASSREGSSYNEQFF.

This clone was found many times. The chain carries TRBV7-2 and TRBJ1-4, with D perhaps TRBD1 (5 bases). This CDR3 comprises 12 residues. The V end lost 1 base, the J end lost 12 bases, and 9 bases lay between the germline ends. Germline CDR1 is SGHTA and CDR2 is FQGNSA. In nucleotides, the CDR3 is TGTGCCAGCAGCTTAGTCCGGGGACAACTGTTTTTT. Amino acids: CASSLVRGQLFF.

This chain links TRBV5-1 with TRBJ1-2, with 10 positions matching TRBD1. Trimming at V came to 4 bases and at J to 4 bases, leaving 13 bases not matched to a gene. Germline CDR1 SGHRS, CDR2 YFSETQ. The CDR3 loop spans 17 amino acids. DNA of the CDR3: TGCGCCAGCAGCCCCGGGACAGGGGCGCCTCTGACCTATGGCTACACCTTC. Amino acid sequence: CASSPGTGAPLTYGYTF.

The chain carries TRBV29-1 and TRBJ1-1; D is perhaps TRBD1 (5 bases). This CDR3 has 11 amino acids. Germline V gives CDR1 SQVTM, CDR2 ANQGSEA. The V gene lost 7 bases and the J gene lost 1 base, with 7 bases spanning the gap. The CDR3 DNA sequence: TGCAGCGGAACAGGGAACACTGAAGCTTTCTTT. It codes for CSGTGNTEAFF.

A few counts support this clone. This chain uses TRBV4-2 with TRBJ2-1, with 7 positions matching TRBD2. Looked up from germline, CDR1 is LGHNA and CDR2 is YNFKEQ. Germline trimming cut 1 base from V and 1 base from J; bases unmatched to any gene: 4. This CDR3 is 16 amino acids long. CDR3 loop: CASSQATGGSYNEQFF. The CDR3 DNA reads TGTGCCAGCAGCCAAGCGACCGGGGGGTCCTACAATGAGCAGTTCTTC.

The chain links TRBV11-2 to TRBJ1-2; D unresolved. V lost 5 bases, J lost 2 bases, and 9 bases lay in between. The CDR3 totals 13 residues. Germline V lookup: CDR1 SGHAT, CDR2 FQNNGV. The CDR3 DNA reads TGTGCCAGCAGCGCACAGCTAAACTATGGCTACACCTTC. This encodes CASSAQLNYGYTF.

This clone has only a few counts. The V and J genes are TRBV18 and TRBJ2-3, with D uncertain. The CDR3 sequence is 12 residues long. Germline loops: CDR1 KGHSH, CDR2 LQKENI. V gave up 6 bases and J gave up 2 bases, with 6 bases separating them. The CDR3 DNA is TGTGCCAGCTCGTGGGCCACAGATACGCAGTATTTT. Amino acid sequence: CASSWATDTQYF.

This clone was counted a few times. V is TRBV9 and J is TRBJ2-5; weak D call: TRBD1 (5 bases). The CDR3 spans 15 residues. The germline V gene has CDR1 SGDLS and CDR2 YYNGEE. V gave up 0 bases and J gave up 1 base, with 10 bases separating them. The CDR3 region is CASSVDWGPQETQYF. CDR3 nucleotides: TGTGCCAGCAGCGTAGATTGGGGCCCCCAAGAGACCCAGTACTTC.

The table lists this clone with a few counts. The chain uses TRBV15 and TRBJ2-5; D not certain. The CDR3 length is 11 residues. The V end lost 4 bases, the J end lost 5 bases, and 5 bases lay between the germline ends. Germline values: CDR1 LNHNV, CDR2 YYDKDF (reference sequence). Written as DNA, the CDR3 is TGTGCCACCAGCATAGGGGAGACCCAGTACTTC. Its translation is CATSIGETQYF.

In its sample, this clone was seen a few times. This chain joins TRBV28 and TRBJ1-6, with 7 bases aligning to TRBD1. The ends lost 8 bases at V and 8 bases at J; junction bases unmatched: 12. The CDR3 spans 15 residues. In germline, CDR1 is MDHEN, CDR2 SYDVKM. The chain's CDR3 is CASAAADRVDSPLHF. In nucleotides, the CDR3 is TGTGCCAGCGCCGCTGCAGACAGGGTGGATTCACCCCTCCACTTT.

This clone has a handful of counts. J is TRBJ1-2 and V is TRBV7-2, with D unresolved. Trimming removed 5 bases from V and 4 bases from J, with 20 bases in between. CDR1 is SGHTA and CDR2 is FQGNSA in the germline V gene. This CDR3 has 16 residues. The CDR3 loop is CASSLRGQFGGYGYTF. DNA for the CDR3: TGTGCCAGCAGCCTCAGAGGGCAATTTGGCGGCTATGGCTACACCTTC.

This clone was seen only a few times. This sequence joins TRBV7-9 and TRBJ1-1, with 9 bases that match TRBD1. Unmatched junction bases numbered 16, after V lost 6 bases and J lost 11 bases. Germline loops: CDR1 SEHNR, CDR2 FQNEAQ (reference sequence). The CDR3 contains 15 residues. Here the CDR3 reads CASRTTGGGGGWAFF. The CDR3 DNA follows: TGTGCCAGCAGGACTACAGGGGGCGGCGGAGGGTGGGCTTTCTTT.

V usage is TRBV15 and J usage is TRBJ2-5; possibly TRBD1 for D (5 bases). This CDR3 contains 14 residues. Germline CDR1 reads LNHNV; CDR2 reads YYDKDF (reference sequence). The ends were cut back, 3 bases at V and 2 bases at J, with 10 bases in the middle. In nucleotides, the CDR3 is TGTGCCACCAGCAGGAGGACACCTCAAGAGACCCAGTACTTC. Translated, it gives CATSRRTPQETQYF. The whole variable domain, remainder taken from reference TRBV15 and TRBJ2-5, is DAMVIQNPRYQVTQFGKPVTLSCSQTLNHNVMYWYQQKSSQAPKLLFHYYDKDFNNEADTPDNFQSRRPNTSFCFLDIRSPGLGDTAMYLCATSRRTPQETQYFGPGTRLLVL.

This clone has ten or more counts. The chain has TRBV29-1 and TRBJ2-5; maybe TRBD2 (6 bases). Germline CDR1 is SQVTM and CDR2 is ANQGSEA. This CDR3 spans 12 amino acids. Trimming took 3 bases from V and 2 from J, leaving 7 bases between them. CDR3 loop: CSVDRGQETQYF. DNA for the CDR3: TGCAGCGTTGACCGGGGGCAAGAGACCCAGTACTTC.

This clone was picked up a small number of times. As DNA, the CDR3 is TGTGCCAGCTCACCACCAGGAGGGGTGAAAAGCACTGAAGCTTTCTTT. This codes for CASSPPGGVKSTEAFF. The rearrangement uses TRBV18 and TRBJ1-1; a possible D gene is TRBD1 (5 bases). The CDR3 is made up of 16 amino acids. The V gene's germline CDR1 is KGHSH and CDR2 LQKENI. V was trimmed by 0 bases and J by 4 bases, leaving 15 bases between them.

This clone has ten or more counts. Other DNA sequences of this sample code for an identical CDR3. The chain uses TRBV7-2 and TRBJ2-7, with a weak D call TRBD1 (5 bases). V shed 2 bases and J shed 3 bases, with 11 bases lying between them. CDR1 and CDR2 from the germline V gene are SGHTA and FQGNSA. The CDR3 has 14 amino acids. The CDR3 is CASSLYRSSYEQYF. The CDR3 DNA sequence: TGTGCCAGCAGCTTATACAGGTCAAGCTACGAGCAGTACTTC.

The V gene is TRBV21-1, the J gene TRBJ2-7; the table gives TRBD1 as D, unverified against the DNA. TRBV21-1 is designated a pseudogene. CDR3 length: 18 amino acids. The CDR3 DNA is TGTGCCAGCAGCAATCCTAGCACGTGTCAGGGGGTCTCCTACGAGCAGTACGTC. It is translated as CASSNPSTCQGVSYEQYV.

This clone was seen a handful of times. V is TRBV19 and J is TRBJ1-6, with a possible D match to TRBD1 (6 bases). The V and J ends lost 7 bases and 9 bases respectively, with 13 bases between them. Germline V gene sequence: CDR1 LNHDA, CDR2 SQIVND (reference sequence). This CDR3 is built from 13 residues. DNA of the CDR3: TGTGCCAGTAAAGGACAGCTCATTTCACCCCTCCACTTT. This sequence encodes CASKGQLISPLHF. Using reference TRBV19 and TRBJ1-6 for the parts outside the CDR3, the full variable domain is DGGITQSPKYLFRKEGQNVTLSCEQNLNHDAMYWYRQDPGQGLRLIYYSQIVNDFQKGDIAEGYSVSREKKESFPLTVTSAQKNPTAFYLCASKGQLISPLHFGNGTRLTVT.